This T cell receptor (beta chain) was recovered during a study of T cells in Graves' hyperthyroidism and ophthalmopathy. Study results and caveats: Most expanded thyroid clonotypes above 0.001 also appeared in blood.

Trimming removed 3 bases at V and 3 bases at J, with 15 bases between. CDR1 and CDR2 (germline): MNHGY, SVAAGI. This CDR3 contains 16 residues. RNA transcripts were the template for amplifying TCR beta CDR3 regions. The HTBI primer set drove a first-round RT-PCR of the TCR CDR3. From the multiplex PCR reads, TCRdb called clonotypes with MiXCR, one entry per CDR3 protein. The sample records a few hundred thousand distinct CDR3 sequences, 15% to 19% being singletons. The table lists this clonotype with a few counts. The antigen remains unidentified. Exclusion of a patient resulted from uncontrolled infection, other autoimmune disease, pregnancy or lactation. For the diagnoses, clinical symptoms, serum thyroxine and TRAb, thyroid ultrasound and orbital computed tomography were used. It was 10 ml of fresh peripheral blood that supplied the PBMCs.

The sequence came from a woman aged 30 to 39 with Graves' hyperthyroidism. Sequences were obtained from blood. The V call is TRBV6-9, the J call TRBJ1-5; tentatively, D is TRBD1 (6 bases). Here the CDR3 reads CASSYGADRSNQPQHF. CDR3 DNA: TGTGCCAGCAGTTACGGTGCGGACAGATCCAATCAGCCCCAGCATTTT.